The 18 T cell receptor beta chains below come from one sample, sequenced in a study of T cells in Graves' hyperthyroidism and ophthalmopathy. Template material for amplifying TCR beta CDR3 regions consisted of RNA transcripts. When the TCR CDR3 underwent first-round RT-PCR, the HTBI primer set was used. One entry per CDR3 protein, called by TCRdb with MiXCR from the multiplex PCR reads. The sample gives approximately 100,000 distinct CDR3 sequences, 40% to 50% of which show up once; approximately 27% is in the top ten. Sequenced input: blood. All receptors derive from a man aged 40-49 years with Graves' hyperthyroidism.

The V call is TRBV10-3, the J call TRBJ2-7; TRBD2 might be the D (5 bases). Germline CDR1 is ENHRY and CDR2 is SYGVKD. The V end was cut by 3 bases, the J end by 9 bases, with 24 bases between. The CDR3 covers 16 residues. The CDR3 region is CAISDLPSTRAHGQYF. The CDR3 DNA reads as TGTGCCATCAGTGACCTACCCTCGACGAGGGCCCACGGGCAGTACTTC.

This clonotype was seen repeatedly, ten times or more. V usage is TRBV2 and J usage is TRBJ2-7, with D hard to call. CDR1 and CDR2 from the germline V gene are SNHLY and FYNNEI. There are 11 residues in the CDR3. V was shortened by 7 bases and J by 4 bases, with 8 bases between the two germline ends. CDR3 nucleotide sequence: TGTGCCAGCACTATCATATACGAGCAGTACTTC. It codes for CASTIIYEQYF.

A remark on this clonotype: It may be a read error: a sequence one base away is much more abundant. This chain joins TRBV20-1 and TRBJ2-3; D may be TRBD2 (7 bases). The CDR3 totals 14 residues. The germline CDR1 and CDR2 sequences are DFQATT and SNEGSKA (reference sequence). The chain's CDR3 is CSARDRRGGDTQCF. CDR3 DNA: TGCAGTGCTAGAGATCGAAGGGGGGGGGATACGCAGTGTTTT.

This clonotype was observed many times. The V gene is TRBV19, the J gene TRBJ2-2; D is unresolved. Germline V CDR1 and CDR2: LNHDA, SQIVND (reference sequence). This CDR3 region has 14 residues. Trimming shortened V by 4 bases and J by 0 bases, and 6 bases separated the two germline ends. The CDR3 sequence is CASSTAANTGELFF. CDR3 nucleotide sequence: TGTGCCAGTAGTACAGCCGCGAACACCGGGGAGCTGTTTTTT.

There are a few counts of this clonotype. The V and J genes are TRBV30 and TRBJ2-7; 9 positions agree with TRBD2. The CDR3 has 14 amino acids. V gave up 2 bases and J gave up 2 bases; unmatched junction bases: 4. Germline lookup yields CDR1 GTSNPN and CDR2 SVGIG (reference sequence). CDR3 DNA: TGTGCCTGGAGTATAACTAGCGGGCCCTACGAGCAGTACTTC. Translating it yields CAWSITSGPYEQYF.

This clonotype showed up many times. The chain uses TRBV13 and TRBJ1-2; 7 nucleotides align to TRBD1. The CDR3 has 16 residues. In germline, CDR1 is PRHDT, CDR2 FYEKMQ (reference sequence). V was clipped by 4 bases and J by 5 bases; unmatched bases: 13. CDR3 nucleotides: TGTGCCAGCAGCTCTGCCGAGGACAGGAGAGGGTATGGCTACACCTTC. Translating it yields CASSSAEDRRGYGYTF.

This clonotype was seen many times. The chain combines TRBV20-1 with TRBJ2-3; TRBD2 agrees at 7 bases. The CDR3 has 15 residues. The J segment lost 1 base and the V segment lost 0 bases, leaving 4 bases of the junction unmatched. Germline V gene sequence: CDR1 DFQATT, CDR2 SNEGSKA (reference sequence). This CDR3 reads CSARDPAGGTDTQYF. The CDR3 bases are TGCAGTGCTAGAGATCCGGCGGGGGGCACAGATACGCAGTATTTT.

On this clonotype: Possible read error: a much larger clone is one base away. The chain employs TRBV6-6 and TRBJ2-5; D call uncertain. This CDR3 region has 11 residues. Germline V gene lookup returns CDR1 MNHNY and CDR2 SVGAGI (reference sequence). The CDR3 loop reads CAGSYVETQYF. CDR3 in DNA: TGTGCCGGCAGTTACGTGGAGACCCAGTACTTC.

With regard to this clonotype: One end of the junction varies from germline; a read error may be responsible. The V and J genes are TRBV2 and TRBJ1-4; D gene unclear. The germline V gene encodes CDR1 SNHLY and CDR2 FYNNEI. The CDR3 consists of 15 residues. CDR3 DNA sequence: TGTGCCAGCAGTGGAGGTTTGGGATTTAATGAAAAACTGCTTTTT. This gives the protein CASSGGLGFNEKLLF. Full variable domain (rest looked up from reference TRBV2 and TRBJ1-4): EPEVTQTPSHQVTQMGQEVILRCVPISNHLYFYWYRQILGQKVEFLVSFYNNEISEKSEIFDDQFSVERPDGSNFTLKIRSTKLEDSAMYFCASSGGLGFNEKLLFGSGTQLSVL.

V and J are TRBV7-9 and TRBJ1-6; 8 bases are a match to TRBD1. Per germline, CDR1 SEHNR and CDR2 FQNEAQ (reference sequence). The CDR3 is 15 amino acids. V lost 4 bases to trimming and J lost 5 bases; unmatched junction nucleotides: 4. CDR3 amino acids: CASSYPGQDNSPLHF. The CDR3 DNA reads as TGTGCCAGCAGCTACCCGGGACAGGATAATTCACCCCTCCACTTT.

In the case of this clonotype: A read error may explain this, as a much larger clone is one base away. The chain employs TRBV20-1 and TRBJ2-3; D possibly uses TRBD1 or TRBD2 (5 bases each). The CDR3 sequence is 14 residues long. Germline assignment: CDR1 DFQATT and CDR2 SNEGSKA (reference sequence). The CDR3 spells CGARDGEGPDTQYF. DNA for the CDR3: TGCGGTGCTAGAGATGGAGAGGGGCCAGATACGCAGTATTTT.

The table lists this clonotype with a few counts. J is TRBJ2-5 and V is TRBV7-2; 12 bases are a match to TRBD2. The CDR3 runs to 15 residues. Germline values: CDR1 SGHTA, CDR2 FQGNSA. V lost 5 bases, J lost 1 base, and 2 bases stayed unmatched. The CDR3 sequence is CASSPTSGSQETQYF. The DNA for the CDR3 is TGTGCCAGCAGCCCGACTAGCGGGAGCCAAGAGACCCAGTACTTC.

The chain combines TRBV20-1 with TRBJ2-1, with no clear D. This CDR3 comprises 13 residues. V dropped 2 bases and J dropped 7 bases, with 12 bases sitting between them. Germline values: CDR1 DFQATT, CDR2 SNEGSKA (reference sequence). The CDR3 sequence is CSARMQVRNEQFF. In DNA form, the CDR3 reads TGCAGTGCTAGAATGCAGGTGAGAAATGAGCAGTTCTTC.

At least ten counts were recorded for this clonotype. CDR3 DNA: TGCGCCAGCAGCTCACGGGGCGCCTACGAGCAGTACTTC. This gives the protein CASSSRGAYEQYF. The rearrangement joins TRBV5-1 to TRBJ2-7, with D possibly being TRBD1 or TRBD2 (5 bases each). Per germline, CDR1 SGHRS and CDR2 YFSETQ. CDR3 length: 13 residues. V was clipped by 3 bases and J by 2 bases, with 9 bases between them.

This clonotype has a count of ten or more. The rearrangement joins TRBV6-5 to TRBJ2-2; D may be TRBD2 (6 bases). V was pared by 8 bases and J by 1 base, with 14 bases between. The germline gives CDR1 MNHEY, CDR2 SVGAGI. The CDR3 covers 15 residues. The CDR3 coding sequence is TGTGCCAGCCTTGCTGCCGGGGGGAACACCGGGGAGCTGTTTTTT. Protein: CASLAAGGNTGELFF.

There are many counts of this clonotype. The gene calls are TRBV6-5 and TRBJ1-5, with D possibly matching TRBD1 (5 bases). The CDR3 runs to 15 residues. With 5 bases removed from V and 0 bases from J, the gap between germline ends came to 11 bases. The germline CDR1 and CDR2 sequences are MNHEY and SVGAGI. This chain's CDR3 is CASSHDSFSNQPQHF. The CDR3 DNA is TGTGCCAGCAGTCACGACAGTTTTAGCAATCAGCCCCAGCATTTT.

In regard to this clonotype: The CDR3 end shows no conserved phenylalanine or tryptophan, and so a read error is likely. The chain links TRBV29-1 to TRBJ2-1; TRBD2 agrees at 10 bases. The ends lost 3 bases at V and 0 bases at J; junction bases unmatched: 17. Germline V gene sequence: CDR1 SQVTM, CDR2 ANQGSEA. CDR3 size: 20 residues. CDR3 bases: TGCAGCGTTGAGGGTTCTGCCACTAGCGGGGAGGCGAGCTCCTACAATGAGCAGTTCCTC. Encoded protein: CSVEGSATSGEASSYNEQFL.

The chain joins TRBV2 to TRBJ1-1, with 9 bases fitting TRBD1. V shed 6 bases, J shed 4 bases, and the junction held 12 bases outside the gene matches. The CDR3 is 16 amino acids. CDR1 is SNHLY and CDR2 is FYNNEI in the germline V gene. The DNA for the CDR3 is TGTGCCAGCAGAGTAGACAGGGGGTCCCCGCCCACTGAAGCTTTCTTT. Its translation: CASRVDRGSPPTEAFF.